The clone carrying this T cell receptor (beta chain) was seen more than once but under ten times. Its target is unknown. The source of the sample is a study of T-cell reconstitution after alpha-beta-depleted transplantation in children. Study results and caveats: Surviving recipient T cells and thymic progenitors underlay high day-60 TCRbeta diversity in some patients. As was reported, about two months after transplant, alpha-beta T cells came from several hundred expanded graft clones. Newly made T cells mostly supplied T-cell counts and diversity one year after transplant.

Unique molecular identifiers were incorporated into the prepared TCRbeta library. TCRdb independently ran MiXCR on the PCR reads; one entry per CDR3 protein. This table holds 600,000 to 800,000 distinct CDR3 sequences, roughly 13% found once. CDR3 size: 15 residues. CDR1 LNHDA and CDR2 SQIVND come from the germline V gene (reference sequence). Trimming at V came to 5 bases and at J to 6 bases, leaving 10 bases not matched to a gene. The sequences come from PBMCs, collected before TCRalphabeta/CD19-depleted stem cell transplant. The clonotype comes from a girl aged 2 to 10 with congenital amegakaryocytic thrombocytopenia, due to receive a stem cell transplant. The chain employs TRBV19 and TRBJ2-3; 8 bases match TRBD2. CDR3 sequence (DNA): TGTGCCAGTAGTCTGCCGGGACTAGTATTGGATACGCAGTATTTT. It specifies CASSLPGLVLDTQYF.